The 27 T cell receptor beta chains below were found in one sample sequenced in a study of CD8 T cells in Susac syndrome (dated 2019 in TCRdb). Libraries were built with the immunoSEQ multiplex PCR assay. RNA was extracted using the RNeasy kit, and roughly 0.45 to 1 microgram was reverse transcribed with random hexamers. TCRdb reprocessing: public reads trimmed at Q25 with fastp, clones called with MiXCR, in-frame beta chains kept. Under each unique CDR3 protein, matching rows form one entry showing the most common genes and DNA. Counted in this sample were about 71,000 distinct CDR3 sequences; roughly 93% of them appeared once. The top ten hold about 0.14% of the sample. Sequenced: CD4+ T cells from PBMCs. All receptors come from a human donor with Susac syndrome.

The count of this clonotype is one. This chain joins TRBV7-2 and TRBJ2-6; D perhaps matches TRBD2 (5 bases). CDR3 length equals 17 residues. Germline assignment: CDR1 SGHTA and CDR2 FQGNSA. The ends were cut back, 1 base at V and 1 base at J, with 11 bases in the middle. The CDR3 loop is CASSLGPSGSGANVLTF. The DNA of the CDR3 is TGTGCCAGCAGCTTAGGCCCCTCGGGGTCTGGGGCCAACGTCCTGACTTTC.

The V call is TRBV19, the J call TRBJ2-3; 11 nucleotides align to TRBD2. CDR1 and CDR2 from the germline V gene are LNHDA and SQIVND (reference sequence). The trim removed 5 bases at V and 4 bases at J, leaving 5 bases unmatched. The CDR3 sequence is 15 residues long. CDR3 amino acids: CASSFSGGEPDTQYF. The CDR3 DNA reads as TGTGCCAGTAGTTTTAGCGGGGGGGAACCAGATACGCAGTATTTT.

The genes are TRBV28 and TRBJ1-5, with D maybe TRBD1 (5 bases). Germline lookup yields CDR1 MDHEN and CDR2 SYDVKM. This CDR3 comprises 15 residues. V was pared by 7 bases and J by 0 bases, with 13 bases between. DNA for the CDR3: TGTGCCAGCAAATGGGGGACCTATAGCAATCAGCCCCAGCATTTT. It codes for CASKWGTYSNQPQHF. Full variable domain (remainder filled in from reference TRBV28 and TRBJ1-5): DVKVTQSSRYLVKRTGEKVFLECVQDMDHENMFWYRQDPGLGLRLIYFSYDVKMKEKGDIPEGYSVSREKKERFSLILESASTNQTSMYLCASKWGTYSNQPQHFGDGTRLSIL.

The gene calls are TRBV5-1 and TRBJ2-3; 7 positions match TRBD1. V was clipped by 4 bases and J by 0 bases; unmatched bases: 5. This CDR3 is 15 amino acids long. Germline V gene data show CDR1 as SGHRS and CDR2 as YFSETQ. CDR3 region: CASSGTGASTDTQYF. The CDR3 bases are TGCGCCAGCAGCGGCACAGGGGCCAGCACAGATACGCAGTATTTT.

This chain connects TRBV2 to TRBJ2-7; 7 bases line up with TRBD1. Germline trimming cut 6 bases from V and 1 base from J; bases unmatched to any gene: 15. The germline V gene encodes CDR1 SNHLY and CDR2 FYNNEI. The CDR3 extends over 17 amino acids. The CDR3 DNA reads TGTGCCAGCAGATCACCGCATGGGGACAGAGTATCCTACGAGCAGTACTTC. Protein: CASRSPHGDRVSYEQYF.

The chain recombines TRBV20-1 with TRBJ2-3, with a tentative D call TRBD1 (5 bases). The CDR3 has 14 amino acids. The V gene lost 3 bases and the J gene lost 0 bases, with 10 bases spanning the gap. Germline V CDR1 and CDR2: DFQATT, SNEGSKA (reference sequence). The CDR3 DNA sequence: TGCAGTGCTAGCCCAGGGCCAAGCACAGATACGCAGTATTTT. It translates to CSASPGPSTDTQYF.

The rearrangement uses TRBV6-2 or TRBV6-3 and TRBJ2-1; D is undetermined. Germline CDR1 and CDR2: MNHEY and SVGEGT. With 5 bases removed from V and 2 bases from J, the gap between germline ends came to 19 bases. The CDR3 is 17 amino acids. CDR3 nucleotide sequence: TGTGCCAGCAGTGATCCCATATTCCGGGCCCCCTACAATGAGCAGTTCTTC. It codes for CASSDPIFRAPYNEQFF.

The V call is TRBV5-1, the J call TRBJ2-7, with D perhaps matching TRBD1 (7 bases). This CDR3 comprises 14 residues. Germline V lookup: CDR1 SGHRS, CDR2 YFSETQ. V was clipped by 0 bases and J by 8 bases, with 15 bases between them. CDR3 coding DNA: TGCGCCAGCAGCTTGGCCCCGGACAGGACTAAGCAGTACTTC. Translated, it gives CASSLAPDRTKQYF.

This sequence joins TRBV20-1 and TRBJ1-2; D remains ambiguous. The V end was cut by 6 bases, the J end by 8 bases, with 28 bases between. The CDR3 sequence is 16 residues long. Germline lookup yields CDR1 DFQATT and CDR2 SNEGSKA (reference sequence). The CDR3 reads CSALDPGGMYWQGYTF. CDR3 sequence (DNA): TGCAGTGCCCTTGACCCAGGAGGGATGTATTGGCAGGGCTACACCTTC.

This chain joins TRBV2 and TRBJ1-5; D is undetermined. V gave up 5 bases and J gave up 0 bases, with 8 bases separating them. There are 14 residues in the CDR3. Germline-derived CDR1 and CDR2 are SNHLY and FYNNEI. The CDR3 nucleotides are TGTGCCAGCAGTCGCGCGAATAGCAATCAGCCCCAGCATTTT. It codes for CASSRANSNQPQHF.

V usage is TRBV11-2 and J usage is TRBJ2-5; D gene uncertain. The V end was cut by 0 bases, the J end by 7 bases, with 3 bases between. The CDR3 loop spans 11 amino acids. Germline CDR1 SGHAT, CDR2 FQNNGV. The CDR3 DNA sequence: TGTGCCAGCAGCTTAGAGTGGACCCAGTACTTC. The encoded protein is CASSLEWTQYF.

This clonotype was recorded once. This CDR3 is CSAREVPLGQGSYGYTF. For the CDR3, the DNA is TGCAGTGCTAGAGAAGTTCCCTTGGGACAGGGGAGCTATGGCTACACCTTC. This rearrangement joins TRBV20-1 to TRBJ1-2; 10 bases map to TRBD1. The germline CDR1 and CDR2 sequences are DFQATT and SNEGSKA (reference sequence). J lost 4 bases, V lost 0 bases, and 11 bases had no gene match. The length of the CDR3 is 17 residues.

V is TRBV5-4 and J is TRBJ2-3; 7 positions match TRBD1. The germline V gene has CDR1 SGHNT and CDR2 YYREEE (reference sequence). V was clipped by 4 bases and J by 1 base; unmatched bases: 9. This CDR3 has 16 amino acids. DNA for the CDR3: TGTGCCAGCAGCGACTCTCGACAGGGAGGCACAGATACGCAGTATTTT. Amino acids: CASSDSRQGGTDTQYF.

The J gene is TRBJ2-7, the V gene TRBV9; D is perhaps TRBD1 or TRBD2 (7 bases each). The CDR3 is 14 amino acids. Germline V CDR1 and CDR2: SGDLS, YYNGEE. V shed 4 bases and J shed 4 bases, with 15 bases lying between them. CDR3: CASSPWEGAYEQYF. As DNA, the CDR3 is TGTGCCAGCAGCCCCTGGGAGGGGGCTTACGAGCAGTACTTC.

CDR3 nucleotide sequence: TGTGCCACCAGACCAGGGGGCTATGACACTGAAGCTTTCTTT. Protein: CATRPGGYDTEAFF. The rearrangement joins TRBV10-3 to TRBJ1-1; TRBD1 agrees at 8 bases. The V gene end was trimmed by 10 bases and the J gene end by 3 bases; junction bases not matched to a gene: 10. The CDR3 has 14 amino acids. Looked up from germline, CDR1 is ENHRY and CDR2 is SYGVKD.

The chain links TRBV20-1 to TRBJ2-5; 9 bases fit TRBD2. This CDR3 spans 14 amino acids. Germline CDR1 and CDR2: DFQATT and SNEGSKA (reference sequence). CDR3 DNA: TGCAGCCCCGGGAGCGGGGGGCTCCAAGAGACCCAGTACTTC. Residues: CSPGSGGLQETQYF.

The rearrangement joins TRBV20-1 to TRBJ1-5, with D possibly matching TRBD1 (6 bases). Germline CDR1 reads DFQATT; CDR2 reads SNEGSKA (reference sequence). Trimming removed 6 bases from V and 3 bases from J, with 12 bases in between. The length of the CDR3 is 13 residues. Here the CDR3 reads CSAPGQFNQPQHF. CDR3 bases: TGCAGTGCCCCCGGACAGTTCAATCAGCCCCAGCATTTT.

This chain links TRBV7-6 with TRBJ1-1; perhaps TRBD1 as D (5 bases). The germline V and J ends were trimmed by 1 base and 1 base, with 10 bases remaining between them. The CDR3 length is 15 residues. The V gene's germline CDR1 is SGHVS and CDR2 FNYEAQ. In DNA form, the CDR3 reads TGTGCCAGCAGCTTAGACCGCAGGGAGAACACTGAAGCTTTCTTT. Its protein is CASSLDRRENTEAFF.

This chain uses TRBV12-3 or TRBV12-4 with TRBJ2-5; TRBD2 is a possible D gene (5 bases). The CDR3 spans 15 residues. The V and J ends lost 6 bases and 1 base respectively, with 15 bases between them. CDR3 residues: CASSRMGEGQETQYF. The CDR3 nucleotides are TGTGCCAGCAGCAGGATGGGAGAAGGCCAAGAGACCCAGTACTTC.

This chain links TRBV6-6 with TRBJ2-5, with D possibly being TRBD1 (6 bases). The CDR3 extends over 16 amino acids. Germline V lookup: CDR1 MNHNY, CDR2 SVGAGI (reference sequence). Trimming shortened V by 2 bases and J by 5 bases, and 18 bases separated the two germline ends. In DNA, the CDR3 is TGTGCCAGCAGTTACGGCATAACAGGGACCGGGGAGACCCAGTACTTC. As protein: CASSYGITGTGETQYF.

The sample holds one count of this clonotype. V usage is TRBV6-5 and J usage is TRBJ2-5, with no clear D. The germline V gene encodes CDR1 MNHEY and CDR2 SVGAGI. The CDR3 has 15 residues. The ends were cut back, 2 bases at V and 1 base at J, with 11 bases in the middle. CDR3 DNA sequence: TGTGCCAGCAGTTACAGTGGGGTGGTCCAAGAGACCCAGTACTTC. Residues: CASSYSGVVQETQYF.

This chain links TRBV5-1 with TRBJ2-5, with 8 bases matching TRBD1. CDR3 length: 15 residues. Trimming took 3 bases from V and 5 from J; bases not matched to a gene: 9. CDR1 and CDR2 (germline): SGHRS, YFSETQ. The CDR3 nucleotides read TGCGCCAGCAGCTCCCGTGGGCAGGGGGCGGAGACCCAGTACTTC. As protein: CASSSRGQGAETQYF. The variable domain in full, completed from reference TRBV5-1 and TRBJ2-5, reads KAGVTQTPRYLIKTRGQQVTLSCSPISGHRSVSWYQQTPGQGLQFLFEYFSETQRNKGNFPGRFSGRQFSNSRSEMNVSTLELGDSALYLCASSSRGQGAETQYFGPGTRLLVL.

The chain recombines TRBV15 with TRBJ1-2; D is undetermined. The CDR3 is 13 residues long. V was clipped by 0 bases and J by 2 bases, with 4 bases between them. CDR1 is LNHNV and CDR2 is YYDKDF in the germline V gene (reference sequence). The CDR3 spells CATSRDRNYGYTF. CDR3 nucleotide sequence: TGTGCCACCAGCAGAGATCGGAACTATGGCTACACCTTC.

The J gene is TRBJ2-7, the V gene TRBV14; tentative D call: TRBD1 (5 bases). The V end was cut by 2 bases, the J end by 5 bases, with 16 bases between. Germline V gene data show CDR1 as SGHDN and CDR2 as FVKESK. The CDR3 is made up of 15 amino acids. CDR3 DNA: TGTGCCAGCAGCCAAAAATGGACAAATACCCACGAGCAGTACTTC. This translates into CASSQKWTNTHEQYF.

The chain is built from TRBV7-2 and TRBJ2-5; a weak D match, TRBD2 (6 bases). Germline values: CDR1 SGHTA, CDR2 FQGNSA. V lost 0 bases, J lost 7 bases, and 9 bases lay in between. This CDR3 spans 13 amino acids. CDR3 coding DNA: TGTGCCAGCAGCTTAGCGCTGGAGGGGACCCAGTACTTC. Translation gives CASSLALEGTQYF.

The chain carries TRBV5-1 and TRBJ2-3, with 9 bases aligning to TRBD1. The CDR3 loop spans 19 amino acids. The J segment lost 3 bases and the V segment lost 4 bases, leaving 18 bases of the junction unmatched. The germline V gene has CDR1 SGHRS and CDR2 YFSETQ. The CDR3 nucleotides are TGCGCCAGCAGCGAATCCGGGACAGGGATCAAATTTTGGACAGATACGCAGTATTTT. Amino acids: CASSESGTGIKFWTDTQYF.

V is TRBV6-5 and J is TRBJ2-1, with 8 positions matching TRBD2. Germline CDR1 is MNHEY and CDR2 is SVGAGI. This CDR3 spans 16 amino acids. V lost 0 bases to trimming and J lost 3 bases; unmatched junction nucleotides: 4. The CDR3 coding sequence is TGTGCCAGCAGTTACTCCCCGCGGGGGGACTACAATGAGCAGTTCTTC. It specifies CASSYSPRGDYNEQFF.